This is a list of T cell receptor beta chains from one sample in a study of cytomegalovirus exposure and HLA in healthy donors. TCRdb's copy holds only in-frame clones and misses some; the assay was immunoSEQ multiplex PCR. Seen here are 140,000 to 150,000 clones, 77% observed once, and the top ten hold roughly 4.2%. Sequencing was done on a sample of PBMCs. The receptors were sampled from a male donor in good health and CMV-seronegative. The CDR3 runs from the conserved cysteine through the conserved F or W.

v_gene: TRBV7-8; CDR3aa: CASSPRSYEQYF
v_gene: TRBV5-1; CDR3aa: CASSWGQGNTEAFF
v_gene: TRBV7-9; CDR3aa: CASSLELVRGPSYEQYF
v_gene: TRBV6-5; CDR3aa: CASIGDISSGNTIYF
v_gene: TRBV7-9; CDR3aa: CASSLVGTGGEKLFF
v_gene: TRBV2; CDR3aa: CASRRASGDWGNEQFF
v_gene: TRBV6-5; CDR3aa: CASSYQGPGELFF
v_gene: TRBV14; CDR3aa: CASSQDRGGSKGYTF
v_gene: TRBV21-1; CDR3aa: CASSKGTGAGELFF
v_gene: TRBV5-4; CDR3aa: CASSSRGGIAKNIQYF
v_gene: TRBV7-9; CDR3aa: CASEGASGELFF
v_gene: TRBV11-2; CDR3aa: CASSLNPFEYSTDTQYF
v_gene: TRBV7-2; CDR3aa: CASSFDRQSYGYTF
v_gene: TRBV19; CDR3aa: CASSGAGGTGELFF
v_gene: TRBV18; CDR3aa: CASSPLTRGGETEAFF
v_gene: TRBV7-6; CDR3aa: CASSPEGGATEAFF
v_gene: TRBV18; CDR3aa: CASSPPGVGTEAFF
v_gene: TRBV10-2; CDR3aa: CASRGGQGSSYNSPLHF
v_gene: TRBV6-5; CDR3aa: CASSGLADYNEQFF
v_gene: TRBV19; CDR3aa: CASSAGLSKTQYF